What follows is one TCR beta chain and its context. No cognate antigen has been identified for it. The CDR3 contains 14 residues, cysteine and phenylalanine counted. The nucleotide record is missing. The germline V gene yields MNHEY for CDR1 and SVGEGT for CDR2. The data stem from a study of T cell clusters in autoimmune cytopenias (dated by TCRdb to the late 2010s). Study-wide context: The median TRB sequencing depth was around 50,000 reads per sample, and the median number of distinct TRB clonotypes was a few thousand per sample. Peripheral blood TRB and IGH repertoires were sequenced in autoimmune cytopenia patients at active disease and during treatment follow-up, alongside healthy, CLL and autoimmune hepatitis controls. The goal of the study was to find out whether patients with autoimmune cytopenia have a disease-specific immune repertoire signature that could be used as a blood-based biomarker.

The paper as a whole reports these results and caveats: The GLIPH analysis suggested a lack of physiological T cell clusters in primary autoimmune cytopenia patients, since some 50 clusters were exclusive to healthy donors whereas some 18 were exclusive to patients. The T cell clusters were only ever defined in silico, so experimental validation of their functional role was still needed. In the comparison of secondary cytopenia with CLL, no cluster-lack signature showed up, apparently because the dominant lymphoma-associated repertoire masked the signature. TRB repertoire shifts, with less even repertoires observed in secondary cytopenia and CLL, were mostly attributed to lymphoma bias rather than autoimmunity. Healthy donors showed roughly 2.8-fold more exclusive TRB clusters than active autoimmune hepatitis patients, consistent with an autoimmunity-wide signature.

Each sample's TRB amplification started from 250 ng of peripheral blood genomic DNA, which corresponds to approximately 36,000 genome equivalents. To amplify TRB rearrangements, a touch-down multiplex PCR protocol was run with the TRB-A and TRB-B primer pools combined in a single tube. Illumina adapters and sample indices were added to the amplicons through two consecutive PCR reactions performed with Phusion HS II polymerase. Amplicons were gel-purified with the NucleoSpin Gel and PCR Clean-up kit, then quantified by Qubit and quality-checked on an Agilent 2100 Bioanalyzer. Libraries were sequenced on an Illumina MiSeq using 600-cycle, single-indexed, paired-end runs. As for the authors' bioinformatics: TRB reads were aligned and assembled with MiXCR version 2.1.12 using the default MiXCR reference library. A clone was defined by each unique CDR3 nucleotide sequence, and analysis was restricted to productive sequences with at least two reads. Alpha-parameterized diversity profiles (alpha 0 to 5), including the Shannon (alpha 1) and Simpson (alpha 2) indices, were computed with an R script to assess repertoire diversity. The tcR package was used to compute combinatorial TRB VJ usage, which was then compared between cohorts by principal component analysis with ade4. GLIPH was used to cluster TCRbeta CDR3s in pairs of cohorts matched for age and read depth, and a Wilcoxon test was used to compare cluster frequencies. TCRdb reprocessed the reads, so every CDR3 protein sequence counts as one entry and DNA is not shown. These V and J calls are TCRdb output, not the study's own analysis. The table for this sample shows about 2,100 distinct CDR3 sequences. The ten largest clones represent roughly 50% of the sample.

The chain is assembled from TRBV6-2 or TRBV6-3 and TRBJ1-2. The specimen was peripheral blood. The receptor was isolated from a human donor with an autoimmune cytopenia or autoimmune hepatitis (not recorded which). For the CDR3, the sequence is CASSYSRGNYGYTF.